This T cell receptor beta chain appears in the sequencing data of a study of T-cell memory formation after mild COVID-19. V was shortened by 4 bases and J by 2 bases, with 11 bases between the two germline ends. Germline V gene lookup returns CDR1 ENHRY and CDR2 SYGVKD. The CDR3 spans 14 residues. TCRdb passed the 5' RACE reads through MiXCR, listing each CDR3 protein once. The data contain roughly 580,000 distinct CDR3 sequences, approximately 19% of them singletons. The receptor comes from an adult woman who had mild COVID-19 (a few samples of this study predate the infection). Cell type and time point are not known. Material for sequencing was PBMCs or a T cell subset sorted from them (not recorded which). The chain recombines TRBV10-3 with TRBJ2-5; D not resolved. CDR3 nucleotides: TGTGCCATCAGTGGTGGCGGTAGTCAAGAGACCCAGTACTTC. Translated, it gives CAISGGGSQETQYF.